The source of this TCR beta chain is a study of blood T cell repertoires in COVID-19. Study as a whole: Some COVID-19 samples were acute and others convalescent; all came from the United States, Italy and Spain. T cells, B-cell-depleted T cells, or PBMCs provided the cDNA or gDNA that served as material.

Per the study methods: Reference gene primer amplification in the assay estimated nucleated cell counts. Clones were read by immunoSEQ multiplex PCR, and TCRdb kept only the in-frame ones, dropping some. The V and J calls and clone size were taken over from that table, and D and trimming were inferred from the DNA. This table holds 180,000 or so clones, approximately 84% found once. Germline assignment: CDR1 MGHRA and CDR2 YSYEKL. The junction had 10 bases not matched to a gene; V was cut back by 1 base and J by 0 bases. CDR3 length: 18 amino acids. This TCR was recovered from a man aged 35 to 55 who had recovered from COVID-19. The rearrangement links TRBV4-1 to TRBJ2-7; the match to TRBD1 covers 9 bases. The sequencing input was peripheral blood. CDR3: CASSQAARDRDGSYEQYF. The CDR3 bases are TGCGCCAGCAGCCAAGCCGCCCGGGACAGGGATGGCTCCTACGAGCAGTACTTC.